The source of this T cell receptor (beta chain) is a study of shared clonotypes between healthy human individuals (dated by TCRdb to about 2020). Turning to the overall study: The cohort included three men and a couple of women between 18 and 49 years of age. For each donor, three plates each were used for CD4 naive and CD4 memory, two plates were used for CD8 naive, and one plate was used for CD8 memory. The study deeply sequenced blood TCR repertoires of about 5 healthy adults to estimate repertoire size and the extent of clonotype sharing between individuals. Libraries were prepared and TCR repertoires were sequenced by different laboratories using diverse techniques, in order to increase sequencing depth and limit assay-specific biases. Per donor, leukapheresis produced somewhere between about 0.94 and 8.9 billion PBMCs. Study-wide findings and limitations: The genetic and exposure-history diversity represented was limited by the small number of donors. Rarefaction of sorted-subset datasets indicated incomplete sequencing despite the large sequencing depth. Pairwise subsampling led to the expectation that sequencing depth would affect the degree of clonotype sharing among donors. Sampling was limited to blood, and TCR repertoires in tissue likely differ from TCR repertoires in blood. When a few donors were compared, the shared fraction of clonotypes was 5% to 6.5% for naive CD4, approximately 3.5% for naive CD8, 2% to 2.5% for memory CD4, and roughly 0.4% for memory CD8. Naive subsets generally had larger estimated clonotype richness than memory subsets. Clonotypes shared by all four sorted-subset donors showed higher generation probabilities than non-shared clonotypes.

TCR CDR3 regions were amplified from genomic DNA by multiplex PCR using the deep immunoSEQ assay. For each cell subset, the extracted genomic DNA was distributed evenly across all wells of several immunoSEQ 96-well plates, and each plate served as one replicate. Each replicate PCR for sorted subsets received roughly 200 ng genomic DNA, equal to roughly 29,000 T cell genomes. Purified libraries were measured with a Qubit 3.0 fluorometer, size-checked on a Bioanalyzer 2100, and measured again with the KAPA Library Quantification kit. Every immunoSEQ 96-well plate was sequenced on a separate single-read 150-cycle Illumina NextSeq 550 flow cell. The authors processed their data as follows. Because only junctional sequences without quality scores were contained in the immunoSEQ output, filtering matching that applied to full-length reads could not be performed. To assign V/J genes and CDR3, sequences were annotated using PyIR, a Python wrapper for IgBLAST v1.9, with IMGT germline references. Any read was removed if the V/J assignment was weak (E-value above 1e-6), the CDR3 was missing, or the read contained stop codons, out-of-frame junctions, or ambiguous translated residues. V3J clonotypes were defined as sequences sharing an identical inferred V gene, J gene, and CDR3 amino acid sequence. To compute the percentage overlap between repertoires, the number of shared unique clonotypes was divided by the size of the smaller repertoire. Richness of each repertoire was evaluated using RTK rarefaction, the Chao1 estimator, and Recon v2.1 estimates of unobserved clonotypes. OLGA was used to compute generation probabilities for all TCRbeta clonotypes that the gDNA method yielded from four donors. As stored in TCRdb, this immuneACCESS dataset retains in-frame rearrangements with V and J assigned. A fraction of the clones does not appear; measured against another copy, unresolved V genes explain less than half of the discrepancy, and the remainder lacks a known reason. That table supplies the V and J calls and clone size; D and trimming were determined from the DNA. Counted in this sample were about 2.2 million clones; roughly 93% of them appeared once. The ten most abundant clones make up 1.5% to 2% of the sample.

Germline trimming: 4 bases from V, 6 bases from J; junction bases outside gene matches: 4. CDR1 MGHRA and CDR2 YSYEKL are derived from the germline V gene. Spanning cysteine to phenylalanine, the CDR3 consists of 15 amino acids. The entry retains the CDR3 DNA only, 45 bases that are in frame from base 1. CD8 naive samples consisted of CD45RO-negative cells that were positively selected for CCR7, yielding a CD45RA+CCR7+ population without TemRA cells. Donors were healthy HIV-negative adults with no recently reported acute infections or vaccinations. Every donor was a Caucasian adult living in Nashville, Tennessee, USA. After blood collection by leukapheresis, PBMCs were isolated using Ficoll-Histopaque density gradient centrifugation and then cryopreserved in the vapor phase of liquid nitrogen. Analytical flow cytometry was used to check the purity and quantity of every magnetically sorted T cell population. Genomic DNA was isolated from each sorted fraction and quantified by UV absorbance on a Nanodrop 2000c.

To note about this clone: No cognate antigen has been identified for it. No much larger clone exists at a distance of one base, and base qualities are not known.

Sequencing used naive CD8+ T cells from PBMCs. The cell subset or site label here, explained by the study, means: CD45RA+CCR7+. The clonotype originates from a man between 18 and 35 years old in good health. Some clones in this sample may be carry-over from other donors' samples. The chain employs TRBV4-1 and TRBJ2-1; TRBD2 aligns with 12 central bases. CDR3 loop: CASSPSGRAGNEQFF. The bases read TGCGCCAGCAGCCCTAGCGGGAGGGCCGGCAATGAGCAGTTCTTC.